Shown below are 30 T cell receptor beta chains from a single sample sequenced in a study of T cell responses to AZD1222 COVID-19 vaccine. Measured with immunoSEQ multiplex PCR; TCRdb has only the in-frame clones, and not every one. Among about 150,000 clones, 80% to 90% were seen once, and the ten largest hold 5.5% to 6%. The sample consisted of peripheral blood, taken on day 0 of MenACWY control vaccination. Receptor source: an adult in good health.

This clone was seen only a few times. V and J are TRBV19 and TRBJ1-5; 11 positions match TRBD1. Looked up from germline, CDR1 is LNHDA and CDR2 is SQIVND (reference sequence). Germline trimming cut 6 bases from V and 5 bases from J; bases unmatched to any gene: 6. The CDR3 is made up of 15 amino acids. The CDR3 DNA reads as TGTGCCAGTAGGAGAGGACAGGGGGCCGATCAGCCCCAGCATTTT. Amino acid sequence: CASRRGQGADQPQHF. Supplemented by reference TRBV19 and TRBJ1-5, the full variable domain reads DGGITQSPKYLFRKEGQNVTLSCEQNLNHDAMYWYRQDPGQGLRLIYYSQIVNDFQKGDIAEGYSVSREKKESFPLTVTSAQKNPTAFYLCASRRGQGADQPQHFGDGTRLSIL.

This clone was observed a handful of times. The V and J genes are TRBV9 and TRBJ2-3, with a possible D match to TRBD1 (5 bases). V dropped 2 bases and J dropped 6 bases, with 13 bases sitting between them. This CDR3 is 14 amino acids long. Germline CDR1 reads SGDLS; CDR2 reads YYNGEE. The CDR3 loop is CASSVRQGTDTQYF. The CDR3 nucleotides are TGTGCCAGCAGCGTCCGGCAGGGTACCGATACGCAGTATTTT.

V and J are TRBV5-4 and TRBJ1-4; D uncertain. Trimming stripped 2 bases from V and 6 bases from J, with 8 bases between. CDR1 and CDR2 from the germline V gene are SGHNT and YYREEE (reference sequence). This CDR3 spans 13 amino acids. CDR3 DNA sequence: TGTGCCAGCAGCTTACAAATGGATGAAAAACTGTTTTTT. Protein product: CASSLQMDEKLFF.

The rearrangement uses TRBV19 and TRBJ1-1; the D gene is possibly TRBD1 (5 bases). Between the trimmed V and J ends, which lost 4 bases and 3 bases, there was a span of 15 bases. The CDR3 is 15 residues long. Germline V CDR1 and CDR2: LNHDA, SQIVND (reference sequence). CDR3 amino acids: CASSTLWGVDTEAFF. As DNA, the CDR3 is TGTGCCAGTAGTACCCTGTGGGGGGTGGACACTGAAGCTTTCTTT.

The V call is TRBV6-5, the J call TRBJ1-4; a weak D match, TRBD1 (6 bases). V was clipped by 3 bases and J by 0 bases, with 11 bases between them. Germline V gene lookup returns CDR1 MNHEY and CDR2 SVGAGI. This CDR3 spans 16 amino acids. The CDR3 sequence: CASSYRTAATNEKLFF. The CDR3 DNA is TGTGCCAGCAGTTATAGGACAGCTGCAACTAATGAAAAACTGTTTTTT.

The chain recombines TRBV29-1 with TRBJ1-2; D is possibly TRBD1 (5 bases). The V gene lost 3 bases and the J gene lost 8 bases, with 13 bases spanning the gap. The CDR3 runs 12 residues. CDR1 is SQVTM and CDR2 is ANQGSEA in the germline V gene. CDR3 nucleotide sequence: TGCAGCGTTGAGACAGAGCTTATGGGCTACACCTTC. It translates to CSVETELMGYTF.

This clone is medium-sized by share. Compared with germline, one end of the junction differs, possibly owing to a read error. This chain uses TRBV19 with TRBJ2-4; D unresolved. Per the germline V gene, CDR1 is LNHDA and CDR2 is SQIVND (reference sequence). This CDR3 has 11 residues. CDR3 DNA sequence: TGTGCCAGTAGTATAGGAGACATAGGGCACTTC. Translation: CASSIGDIGHF.

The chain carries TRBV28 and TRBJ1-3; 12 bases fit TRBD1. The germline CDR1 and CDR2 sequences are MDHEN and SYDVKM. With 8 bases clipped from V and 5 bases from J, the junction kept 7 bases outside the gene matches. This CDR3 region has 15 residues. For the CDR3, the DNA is TGTGCCAGCTCTGCCGGGACAGGGGGCAGAAACACCATATATTTT. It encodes CASSAGTGGRNTIYF.

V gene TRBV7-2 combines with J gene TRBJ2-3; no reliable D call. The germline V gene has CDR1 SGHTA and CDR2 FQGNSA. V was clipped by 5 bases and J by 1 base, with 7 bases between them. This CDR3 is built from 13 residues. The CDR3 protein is CASSQGRTDTQYF. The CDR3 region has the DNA TGTGCCAGCAGCCAAGGACGCACAGATACGCAGTATTTT.

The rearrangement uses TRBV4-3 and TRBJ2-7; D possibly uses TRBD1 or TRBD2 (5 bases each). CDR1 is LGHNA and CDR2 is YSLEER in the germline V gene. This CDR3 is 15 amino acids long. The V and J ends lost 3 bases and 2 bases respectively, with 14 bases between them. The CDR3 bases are TGCGCCAGCAGCCAGGAACCGGGACCCACCTACGAGCAGTACTTC. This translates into CASSQEPGPTYEQYF.

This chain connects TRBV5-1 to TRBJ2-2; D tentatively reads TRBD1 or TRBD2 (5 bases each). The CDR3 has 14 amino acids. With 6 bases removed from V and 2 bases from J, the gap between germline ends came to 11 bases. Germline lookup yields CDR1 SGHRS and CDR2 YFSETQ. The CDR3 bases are TGCGCCAGCATCGGGACGGACAACACCGGGGAGCTGTTTTTT. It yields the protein CASIGTDNTGELFF.

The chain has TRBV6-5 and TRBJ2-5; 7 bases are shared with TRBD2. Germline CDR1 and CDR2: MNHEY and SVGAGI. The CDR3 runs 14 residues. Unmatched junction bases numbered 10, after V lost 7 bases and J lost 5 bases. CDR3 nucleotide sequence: TGTGCCAGCAACCCGACGGGGGGTCAGGAGACCCAGTACTTC. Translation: CASNPTGGQETQYF.

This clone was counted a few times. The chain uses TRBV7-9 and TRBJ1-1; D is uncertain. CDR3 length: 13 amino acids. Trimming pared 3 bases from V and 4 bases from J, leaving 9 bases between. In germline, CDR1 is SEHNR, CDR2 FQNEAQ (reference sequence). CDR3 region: CASSFVGSTEAFF. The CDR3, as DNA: TGTGCCAGCAGCTTTGTAGGTTCCACTGAAGCTTTCTTT.

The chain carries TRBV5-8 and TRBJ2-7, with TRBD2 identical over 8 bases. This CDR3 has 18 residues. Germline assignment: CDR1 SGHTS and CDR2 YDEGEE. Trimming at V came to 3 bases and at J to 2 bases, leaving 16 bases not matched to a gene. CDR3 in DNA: TGTGCCAGCAGCTCCGGGGGGGGCGGCAGACTCGACACCTACGAGCAGTACTTC. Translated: CASSSGGGGRLDTYEQYF. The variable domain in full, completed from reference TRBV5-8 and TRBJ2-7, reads EAGVTQSPTHLIKTRGQQATLRCSPISGHTSVYWYQQALGLGLQFLLWYDEGEERNRGNFPPRFSGRQFPNYSSELNVNALELEDSALYLCASSSGGGGRLDTYEQYFGPGTRLTVT.

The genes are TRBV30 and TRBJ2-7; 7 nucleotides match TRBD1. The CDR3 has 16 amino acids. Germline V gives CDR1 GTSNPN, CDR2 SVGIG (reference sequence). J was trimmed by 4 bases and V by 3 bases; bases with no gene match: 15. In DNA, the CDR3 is TGTGCCTGGAGGGATAATACAGGGGTGCAGCTGTACGAGCAGTACTTC. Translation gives CAWRDNTGVQLYEQYF.

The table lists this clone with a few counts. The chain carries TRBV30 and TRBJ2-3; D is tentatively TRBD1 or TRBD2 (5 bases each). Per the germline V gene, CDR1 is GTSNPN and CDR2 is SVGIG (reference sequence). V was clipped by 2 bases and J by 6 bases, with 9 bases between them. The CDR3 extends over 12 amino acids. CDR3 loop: CAWSNWGDTQYF. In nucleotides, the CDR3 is TGTGCCTGGAGTAATTGGGGGGATACGCAGTATTTT.

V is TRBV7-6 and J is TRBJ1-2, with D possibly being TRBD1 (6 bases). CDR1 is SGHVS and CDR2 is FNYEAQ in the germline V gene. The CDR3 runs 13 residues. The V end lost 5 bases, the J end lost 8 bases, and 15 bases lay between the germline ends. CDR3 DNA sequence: TGTGCCAGCAGCCTCAATGTGGGGGGCGGCTACACCTTC. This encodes CASSLNVGGGYTF. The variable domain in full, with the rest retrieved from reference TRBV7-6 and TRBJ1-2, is GAGVSQSPRYKVTKRGQDVALRCDPISGHVSLYWYRQALGQGPEFLTYFNYEAQQDKSGLPNDRFSAERPEGSISTLTIQRTEQRDSAMYRCASSLNVGGGYTFGSGTRLTVV.

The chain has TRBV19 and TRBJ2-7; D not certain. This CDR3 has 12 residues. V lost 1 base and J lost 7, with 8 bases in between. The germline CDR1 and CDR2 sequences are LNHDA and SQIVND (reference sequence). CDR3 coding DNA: TGTGCCAGTAGTATAGGGACGAGTGAGCAGTACTTC. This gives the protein CASSIGTSEQYF.

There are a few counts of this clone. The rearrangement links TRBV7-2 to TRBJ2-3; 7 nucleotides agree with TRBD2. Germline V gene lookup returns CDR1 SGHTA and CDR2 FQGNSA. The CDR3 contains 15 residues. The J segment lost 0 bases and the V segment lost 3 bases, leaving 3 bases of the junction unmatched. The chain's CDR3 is CASSFLGRSTDTQYF. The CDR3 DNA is TGTGCCAGCAGCTTCCTCGGGAGGAGCACAGATACGCAGTATTTT.

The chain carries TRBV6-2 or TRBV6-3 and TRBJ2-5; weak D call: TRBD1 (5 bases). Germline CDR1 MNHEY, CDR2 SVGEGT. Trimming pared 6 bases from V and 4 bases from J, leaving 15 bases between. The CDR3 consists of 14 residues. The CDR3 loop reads CASSSTQGGETQYF. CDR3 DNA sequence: TGTGCCAGCAGCTCCACCCAGGGTGGAGAGACCCAGTACTTC.

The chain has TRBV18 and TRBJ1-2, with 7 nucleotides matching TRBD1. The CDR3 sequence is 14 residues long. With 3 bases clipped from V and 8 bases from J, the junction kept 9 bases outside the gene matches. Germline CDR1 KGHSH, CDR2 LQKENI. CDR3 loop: CASSPLDRAEGYTF. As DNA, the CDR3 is TGTGCCAGCTCACCGCTCGACAGGGCGGAAGGCTACACCTTC.

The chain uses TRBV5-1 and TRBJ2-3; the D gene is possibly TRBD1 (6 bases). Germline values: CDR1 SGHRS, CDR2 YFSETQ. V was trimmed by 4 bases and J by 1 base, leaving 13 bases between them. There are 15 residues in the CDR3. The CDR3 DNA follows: TGCGCCAGCAGCCGCGACAGGACCCGCACAGATACGCAGTATTTT. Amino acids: CASSRDRTRTDTQYF.

The chain's CDR3 is CSVHKVQNEQFF. The CDR3, as DNA: TGCAGCGTTCACAAGGTCCAAAATGAGCAGTTCTTC. The rearrangement links TRBV29-1 to TRBJ2-1; D remains ambiguous. From germline, CDR1 is SQVTM and CDR2 ANQGSEA. V was shortened by 5 bases and J by 7 bases, with 12 bases between the two germline ends. The length of the CDR3 is 12 residues.

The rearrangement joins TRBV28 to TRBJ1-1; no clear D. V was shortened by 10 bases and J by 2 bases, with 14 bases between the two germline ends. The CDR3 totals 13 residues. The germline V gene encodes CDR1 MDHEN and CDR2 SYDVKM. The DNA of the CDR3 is TGTGCCACCATCAGGACGGAAAACACTGAAGCTTTCTTT. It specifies CATIRTENTEAFF.

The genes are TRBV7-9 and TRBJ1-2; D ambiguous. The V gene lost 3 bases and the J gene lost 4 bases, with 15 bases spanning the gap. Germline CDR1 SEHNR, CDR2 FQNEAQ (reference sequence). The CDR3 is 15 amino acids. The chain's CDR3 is CASSFQDLLFYGYTF. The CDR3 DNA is TGTGCCAGCAGCTTTCAGGACCTCCTATTCTATGGCTACACCTTC.

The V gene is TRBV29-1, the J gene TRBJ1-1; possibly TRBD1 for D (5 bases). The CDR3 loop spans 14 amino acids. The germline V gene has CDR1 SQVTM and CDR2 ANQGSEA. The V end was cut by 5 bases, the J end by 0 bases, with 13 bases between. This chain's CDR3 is CSVTAGTMNTEAFF. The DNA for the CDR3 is TGCAGCGTTACGGCAGGGACGATGAACACTGAAGCTTTCTTT.

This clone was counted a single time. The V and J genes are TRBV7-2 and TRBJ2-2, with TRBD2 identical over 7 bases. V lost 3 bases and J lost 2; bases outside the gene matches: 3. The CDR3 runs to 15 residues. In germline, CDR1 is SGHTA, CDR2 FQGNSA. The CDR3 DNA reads TGTGCCAGCAGCTTGGCTAGCGGAAACACCGGGGAGCTGTTTTTT. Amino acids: CASSLASGNTGELFF.

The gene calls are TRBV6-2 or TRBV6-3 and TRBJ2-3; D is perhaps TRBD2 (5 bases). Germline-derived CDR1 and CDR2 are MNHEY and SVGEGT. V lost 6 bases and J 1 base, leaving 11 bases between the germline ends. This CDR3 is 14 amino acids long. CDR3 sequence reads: CASSEDFRTDTQYF. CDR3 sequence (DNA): TGTGCCAGCAGCGAGGACTTTCGCACAGATACGCAGTATTTT.

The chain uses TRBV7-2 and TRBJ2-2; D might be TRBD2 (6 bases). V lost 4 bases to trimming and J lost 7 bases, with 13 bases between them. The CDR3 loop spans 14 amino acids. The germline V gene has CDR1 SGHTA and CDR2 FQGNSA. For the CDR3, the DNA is TGTGCCAGCAGCTACCAGATGGGAGGCGGGGAGCTGTTTTTT. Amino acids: CASSYQMGGGELFF.

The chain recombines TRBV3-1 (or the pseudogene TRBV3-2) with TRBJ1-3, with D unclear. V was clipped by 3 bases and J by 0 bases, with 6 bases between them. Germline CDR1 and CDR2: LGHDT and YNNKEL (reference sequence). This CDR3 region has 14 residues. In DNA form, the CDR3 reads TGTGCCAGCAGCCAGGTCGGCTCTGGAAACACCATATATTTT. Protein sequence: CASSQVGSGNTIYF.